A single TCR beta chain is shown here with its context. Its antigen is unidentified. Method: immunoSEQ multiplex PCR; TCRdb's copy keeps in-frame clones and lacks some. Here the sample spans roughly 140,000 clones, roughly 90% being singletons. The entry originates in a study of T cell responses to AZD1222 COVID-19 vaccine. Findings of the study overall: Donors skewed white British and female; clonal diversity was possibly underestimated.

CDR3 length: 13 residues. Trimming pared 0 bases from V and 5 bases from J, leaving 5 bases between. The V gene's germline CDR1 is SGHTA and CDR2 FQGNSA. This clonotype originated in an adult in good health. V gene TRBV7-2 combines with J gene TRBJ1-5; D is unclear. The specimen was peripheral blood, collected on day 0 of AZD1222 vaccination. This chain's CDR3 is CASSLAGHQPQHF. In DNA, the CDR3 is TGTGCCAGCAGCTTAGCTGGCCATCAGCCCCAGCATTTT. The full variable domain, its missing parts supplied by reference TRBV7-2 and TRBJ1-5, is GAGVSQSPSNKVTEKGKDVELRCDPISGHTALYWYRQSLGQGLEFLIYFQGNSAPDKSGLPSDRFSAERTGGSVSTLTIQRTQQEDSAVYLCASSLAGHQPQHFGDGTRLSIL.